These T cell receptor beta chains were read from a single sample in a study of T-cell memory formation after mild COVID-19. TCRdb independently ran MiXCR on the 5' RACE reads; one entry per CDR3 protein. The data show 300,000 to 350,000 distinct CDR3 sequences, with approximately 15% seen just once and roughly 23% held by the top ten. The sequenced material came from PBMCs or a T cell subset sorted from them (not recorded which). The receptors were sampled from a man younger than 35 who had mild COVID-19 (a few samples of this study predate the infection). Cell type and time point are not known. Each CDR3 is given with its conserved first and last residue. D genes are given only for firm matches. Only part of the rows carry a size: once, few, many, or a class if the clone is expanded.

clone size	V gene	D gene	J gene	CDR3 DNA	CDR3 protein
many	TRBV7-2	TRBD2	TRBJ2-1	TGTGCCAGCAGCCAGCTAGCGGGGGCCTACAATGAGCAGTTCTTC	CASSQLAGAYNEQFF
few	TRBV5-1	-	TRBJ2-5	TGCGCCAGCAGCGACGACAGCCAAGAGACCCAGTACTTC	CASSDDSQETQYF
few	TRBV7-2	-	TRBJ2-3	TGTGCCAGCAGATCGGGGGATGGACTGGGCACAGATACGCAGTATTTT	CASRSGDGLGTDTQYF
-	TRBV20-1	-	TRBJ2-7	TGCAGTGCACCGTGGGCAGGGGACTCCTTTGTGCACGAGCAGTACTTC	CSAPWAGDSFVHEQYF
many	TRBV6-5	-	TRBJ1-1	TGTGCCAGCAGTTACTACCCCCGCACTGAAGCTTTCTTT	CASSYYPRTEAFF
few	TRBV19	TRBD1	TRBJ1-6	TGTGCCAGTAGTATTTTACAGGGGTATTCACCCCTCCACTTT	CASSILQGYSPLHF
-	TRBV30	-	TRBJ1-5	TGTGCCTGGGAGCCTGGGACAAATCAGCCCCAGCATTTT	CAWEPGTNQPQHF
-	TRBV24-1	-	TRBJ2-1	TGTGCCACCAGTGATTGGAGGGGGGCCTCCTCCTACAATGAGCAGTTCTTC	CATSDWRGASSYNEQFF
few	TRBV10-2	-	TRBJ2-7	TGCGCCAGCAGTTTCCGGAACTCCTACGAGCAGTACTTC	CASSFRNSYEQYF
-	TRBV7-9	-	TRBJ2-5	TGTGCCAGCATCGTGCTGGACGAGACCCAGTACTTC	CASIVLDETQYF